A few counts support the clone carrying this T cell receptor beta chain. Its target is not known. Between the trimmed V and J ends, which lost 5 bases and 2 bases, there was a span of 12 bases. The CDR3 is 15 residues long. In germline, CDR1 is MNHEY, CDR2 SVGAGI. These data come from a study of blood T cells in healthy people across ages. Study background: There was about one barcoded beta molecule captured by template switching per two T cells. Study-level points and caveats: More naive CD4+ cells and higher diversity were found in long-lived than in aged donors.

Whenever a sample was processed, at least 6.5 million PBMCs were isolated. Each sample provided at least 6 micrograms of extracted total RNA. Next came a second PCR, run for about 7 to 12 cycles, which used a sample-barcoded 5' primer along with a J-beta primer mix. MiXCR, run by TCRdb on the 5' RACE reads, gives a single entry per CDR3 protein. The table records approximately 2,000,000 distinct CDR3 sequences, about 39% of them present only once. This TCR came from a human donor in good health. The chain has TRBV6-5 and TRBJ2-2; D tentatively reads TRBD1 or TRBD2 (5 bases each). Specimen: blood. CDR3 amino acids: CASSTGTLNTGELFF. The DNA for the CDR3 is TGTGCCAGCAGTACCGGGACCCTAAACACCGGGGAGCTGTTTTTT.